The sequence of this TCR beta chain was determined in a study of shared clonotypes between healthy human individuals. The repertoire was sequenced with immunoSEQ multiplex PCR; TCRdb's copy has only in-frame clones and lacks some. The data hold about 2.1 million clones, with about 93% observed a single time. General study findings and limits: Compared with memory subsets, naive subsets generally had larger estimated richness.

Naive-designated CD8 cells lacked CD45RO, were positively enriched for CCR7, and omitted terminally differentiated effector memory CD45RA+ cells. Germline CDR1 and CDR2: SEHNR and FQNEAQ (reference sequence). V was shortened by 2 bases and J by 1 base, with 6 bases between the two germline ends. The CDR3 totals 14 residues. With regard to this clone: The antigen is undetermined.

The rearrangement joins TRBV7-9 to TRBJ1-3, with D unresolved. The source is a man younger than 30 in good health. Some clones in this sample may be carry-over from other donors' samples. The sequenced sample was naive CD8+ T cells from PBMCs. The CDR3 sequence is CASSLRESGNTIYF. In DNA form, the CDR3 reads TGTGCCAGCAGCTTACGCGAGTCTGGAAACACCATATATTTT.